These T cell receptor beta chains were read from a single sample in a study of T cells after yellow fever vaccination. TCRdb re-called the 5' RACE reads with MiXCR, one entry per CDR3 protein. The data contain under 550,000 distinct CDR3 sequences, just over 20% of them singletons. The specimen was PBMCs, collected about 20 days after the first yellow fever vaccination. These receptors all stem from a man younger than 35 who received the YFV17D yellow fever vaccine. The CDR3 runs from the conserved cysteine through the conserved F or W. A D gene is named only where the DNA matches it firmly. The size field is filled for only some rows; it gives once, few, many or a size class.

few,TRBV4-2,TRBJ2-3,.,16,CASSYSGGRGTDTQYF,TGTGCCAGCAGCTACTCAGGGGGGCGGGGTACAGATACGCAGTATTTT
.,TRBV3-1,TRBJ2-1,TRBD1,17,CASSQVLPGQFHNEQFF,TGTGCCAGCAGCCAAGTGTTGCCGGGACAGTTCCACAATGAGCAGTTCTTC
few,TRBV29-1,TRBJ2-5,.,13,CSVERAPGETQYF,TGCAGCGTTGAAAGGGCGCCTGGGGAGACCCAGTACTTC
few,TRBV7-9,TRBJ2-1,.,15,CASSLGRNPYNEQFF,TGTGCCAGCAGCTTAGGGCGGAACCCCTACAATGAGCAGTTCTTC
.,TRBV4-3,TRBJ2-7,TRBD1,15,CASSQDRQGLDEQYF,TGCGCCAGCAGCCAAGATAGACAGGGGCTCGACGAGCAGTACTTC
.,TRBV2,TRBJ2-7,.,13,CASSVLQNYEQYF,TGTGCCAGCAGTGTCTTGCAGAACTACGAGCAGTACTTC
.,TRBV2,TRBJ2-7,TRBD1,15,CASTEGQGYFGEQYF,TGTGCCAGCACCGAGGGACAGGGATACTTTGGGGAGCAGTACTTC
.,TRBV6-5,TRBJ2-5,TRBD2,12,CASSYGGERAFF,TGTGCCAGCAGTTACGGGGGGGAGAGGGCCTTCTTC
.,TRBV20-1,TRBJ2-7,.,18,CSARSGYKTGSGSYEQYF,TGCAGTGCTAGATCAGGATATAAAACAGGGTCGGGCTCCTACGAGCAGTACTTC
.,TRBV10-3,TRBJ2-3,TRBD1,13,CANLGQAADTQYF,TGTGCCAACTTGGGACAGGCGGCGGATACGCAGTATTTT
.,TRBV19,TRBJ1-4,.,15,CASSDSGTANEKLFF,TGTGCCAGTAGCGATTCCGGGACGGCTAATGAAAAACTGTTTTTT
many,TRBV7-8,TRBJ1-3,TRBD1,14,CASSSGQRGNTIYF,TGTGCCAGCAGCTCGGGACAGAGAGGGAACACCATATATTTT
few,TRBV5-1,TRBJ2-5,.,14,CASSTGLAQETQYF,TGCGCCAGCAGCACGGGACTGGCCCAAGAGACCCAGTACTTC
few,TRBV11-1,TRBJ2-5,.,14,CASSLAHGEETQYF,TGTGCCAGCAGCTTAGCGCATGGAGAGGAGACCCAGTACTTC
few,TRBV5-1,TRBJ2-3,TRBD2,16,CASSLVAGGNADTQYF,TGCGCCAGCAGCTTGGTGGCGGGGGGAAACGCTGATACGCAGTATTTT
few,TRBV30,TRBJ1-1,.,11,CAWSVQEAAFF,TGTGCCTGGAGTGTACAGGAGGCAGCTTTCTTT
few,TRBV12-5,TRBJ1-3,.,13,CASGYSSGNTIYF,TGTGCTAGTGGTTACAGCTCTGGAAACACCATATATTTT